The T cell receptor (beta chain) described here comes from a study of T cells in Graves' hyperthyroidism and ophthalmopathy. General study points: Most thyroid-expanded clonotypes above 0.001 were also found in blood.

Using RNA transcripts as the source, TCR beta CDR3 regions were amplified. A first-round RT-PCR of the TCR CDR3 used the HTBI primer set. From the multiplex PCR reads, TCRdb called clonotypes with MiXCR, one entry per CDR3 protein. The sample lists fewer than 400,000 distinct CDR3 sequences; 16% were seen once. It was considered stable Graves' hyperthyroidism when ophthalmopathy did not progress within 18 months. Orbital computed tomography and thyroid ultrasound, together with serum TRAb and thyroxine and clinical symptoms, were used for diagnoses. This sample holds PBMCs from 9.5 to 10 ml fresh peripheral blood. This clonotype was counted between two and nine times. The antigen is unknown. The CDR3 runs to 16 residues. After removal of 4 bases from V and 3 bases from J, the junction contained 12 bases not matched to a gene. Germline-derived CDR1 and CDR2 are SGHRS and YFSETQ.

This chain connects TRBV5-1 to TRBJ2-7; 8 bases match TRBD1. This TCR came from a man aged 25 to 40 with Graves' hyperthyroidism. Sequences were obtained from blood. The CDR3 bases are TGCGCCAGCAGCCCCAGTCGGGGGACAGGAGACTACGAGCAGTACTTC. It specifies CASSPSRGTGDYEQYF.